The next 17 T cell receptor beta chains were all read from a single sample in a study of blood T cells in healthy people across ages. Sample-barcoded 5' priming and a J-beta primer mix drove a second PCR of about 6 to 12 cycles. MiXCR, run by TCRdb on the 5' RACE reads, gives a single entry per CDR3 protein. The sample shows 800,000 to 950,000 distinct CDR3 sequences, 35% to 40% of them seen only once. Specimen: blood. These TCRs come from a man younger than 30 in good health.

Comment on this clonotype: This may stem from a read error, because a much larger clone lies one nucleotide away. V gene TRBV12-3 or TRBV12-4 combines with J gene TRBJ1-2; D is perhaps TRBD1 (5 bases). V lost 6 bases and J lost 10, with 15 bases in between. The CDR3 extends over 12 amino acids. The CDR3 here is CASSLGTNDYTF. CDR3 DNA sequence: TGTGCCAGCAGCCTGGGGACGAACGACTACACCTTC.

The chain uses TRBV20-1 and TRBJ1-2; 9 bases map to TRBD1. The germline CDR1 and CDR2 sequences are DFQATT and SNEGSKA (reference sequence). V shed 3 bases, J shed 0 bases, and the junction held 5 bases outside the gene matches. This CDR3 comprises 15 residues. The CDR3 region is CSARGQGSTNYGYTF. CDR3 sequence (DNA): TGCAGTGCTAGGGGACAGGGCTCGACTAACTATGGCTACACCTTC.

Comments on this clonotype: Relative to the germline gene, one junction end is altered; a read error may explain this. The DNA for the CDR3 is TGCGCCGGCAGCCAAGATTGGTTGGACAGGGACACCGGGGAGCTGTTTTTT. This codes for CAGSQDWLDRDTGELFF. The chain has TRBV4-1 and TRBJ2-2; 8 nucleotides line up with TRBD1. The CDR3 spans 17 residues. Germline CDR1 reads MGHRA; CDR2 reads YSYEKL.

Comment on this clonotype: This may be a read error, as it is one base from a much larger clone. This sequence joins TRBV12-3 or TRBV12-4 and TRBJ1-3; possible D gene TRBD1, 5 bases. The CDR3 is made up of 14 amino acids. Trimming shortened V by 6 bases and J by 4 bases, and 13 bases separated the two germline ends. CDR3 loop: CASSLGAGGNTIYF. The CDR3 nucleotides are TGTGCCAGCAGCCTGGGCGCAGGGGGAAACACCATATATTTT.

The chain couples TRBV28 to TRBJ2-1; TRBD2 matches at 13 bases. The V and J ends lost 7 bases and 7 bases, in that order; junction bases with no gene match: 16. Per the germline V gene, CDR1 is MDHEN and CDR2 is SYDVKM. This CDR3 region has 18 residues. In DNA, the CDR3 is TGTGCCAGCATCACCCACAGACTAGCGGGAGGCCTCGGGAATGAGCAGTTCTTC. Protein sequence: CASITHRLAGGLGNEQFF. Full variable domain (missing parts from reference TRBV28 and TRBJ2-1): DVKVTQSSRYLVKRTGEKVFLECVQDMDHENMFWYRQDPGLGLRLIYFSYDVKMKEKGDIPEGYSVSREKKERFSLILESASTNQTSMYLCASITHRLAGGLGNEQFFGPGTRLTVL.

As to this clonotype: A much larger clonotype is one base distant, so this may be a read error. The CDR3 spells CAGSQGLAGAYNEQFF. The DNA of the CDR3 is TGTGCCGGCAGCCAGGGACTAGCGGGGGCATACAATGAGCAGTTCTTC. This sequence joins TRBV4-2 and TRBJ2-1, with TRBD2 matching 14 bases. Per germline, CDR1 LGHNA and CDR2 YNFKEQ. The CDR3 extends over 16 amino acids.

Remarks on this clonotype: This likely comes from a read error, as the CDR3 has no conserved phenylalanine or tryptophan at its end. The V and J genes are TRBV2 and TRBJ1-4; no reliable D call. CDR3 length: 13 residues. Germline lookup yields CDR1 SNHLY and CDR2 FYNNEI. The V end was cut by 6 bases, the J end by 8 bases, with 13 bases between. The CDR3 loop reads CASRGETEEKLFY. CDR3 in DNA: TGTGCCAGCAGGGGTGAGACCGAGGAAAAACTGTTTTAT.

This clonotype was counted only a few times. The chain combines TRBV5-1 with TRBJ1-2, with 9 positions matching TRBD1. Unmatched junction bases numbered 7, after V lost 4 bases and J lost 3 bases. Per the germline V gene, CDR1 is SGHRS and CDR2 is YFSETQ. CDR3 length: 15 residues. The DNA of the CDR3 is TGCGCCAGCAGCGAAACAGGGGGCGCGGACTATGGCTACACCTTC. Translation gives CASSETGGADYGYTF.

In the case of this clonotype: It may be a read error: a sequence one base away is much more abundant. The chain combines TRBV29-1 with TRBJ2-1; TRBD1 or TRBD2 may be the D gene (6 bases each). Germline-derived CDR1 and CDR2 are SQVTM and ANQGSEA. The CDR3 spans 13 residues. Here the CDR3 reads CSDEDQGRNEQFF. DNA of the CDR3: TGCAGCGATGAAGATCAGGGGAGGAATGAGCAGTTCTTC.

The rearrangement joins TRBV4-3 to TRBJ2-2; TRBD1 might be the D (5 bases). CDR1 and CDR2 from the germline V gene are LGHNA and YSLEER. CDR3 length: 23 amino acids. The V end was cut by 3 bases, the J end by 0 bases, with 32 bases between. The CDR3: CASSQPPTWLVNPATANTGELFF. In nucleotides, the CDR3 is TGCGCCAGCAGCCAGCCCCCTACATGGCTAGTGAATCCGGCGACAGCGAACACCGGGGAGCTGTTTTTT.

This rearrangement joins TRBV7-2 to TRBJ2-5, with D possibly called TRBD1 or TRBD2 (5 bases each). In germline, CDR1 is SGHTA, CDR2 FQGNSA. The V and J ends lost 5 bases and 2 bases respectively, with 15 bases between them. The CDR3 runs to 15 residues. The CDR3 region is CASSARPGRQETQYF. CDR3 bases: TGTGCCAGCAGCGCCCGACCGGGACGGCAAGAGACCCAGTACTTC.

The chain has TRBV20-1 and TRBJ1-1; D not resolved. Trimming cost V 0 bases and J 7 bases, with 9 bases left between them. The CDR3 loop spans 12 amino acids. CDR1 DFQATT and CDR2 SNEGSKA come from the germline V gene (reference sequence). In nucleotides, the CDR3 is TGCAGTGCTAGAGATAGGGCTGATGAAGCTTTCTTT. It is translated as CSARDRADEAFF.

CDR3 region: CASIGVAAYQETQYF. As DNA, the CDR3 is TGTGCCAGCATTGGGGTTGCGGCGTACCAAGAGACCCAGTACTTC. The rearrangement links TRBV6-2 or TRBV6-3 to TRBJ2-5; D call uncertain. V dropped 7 bases and J dropped 0 bases, with 15 bases sitting between them. The CDR3 length is 15 residues. Germline CDR1 and CDR2: MNHEY and SVGEGT.

The genes are TRBV10-3 and TRBJ1-2, with a possible D match to TRBD1 (6 bases). Trimming left V 1 base short and J 4 bases short, with 13 bases between. The CDR3 has 15 residues. Per the germline V gene, CDR1 is ENHRY and CDR2 is SYGVKD. CDR3 DNA sequence: TGTGCCATCAGTGAGTGGACAGAGGCTACCTATGGCTACACCTTC. Translation: CAISEWTEATYGYTF.

This clonotype was detected only a few times. J is TRBJ2-7 and V is TRBV7-2, with D tentatively TRBD1 (5 bases). Germline loops: CDR1 SGHTA, CDR2 FQGNSA. V was pared by 2 bases and J by 6 bases, with 14 bases between. The CDR3 runs 14 residues. The CDR3 DNA reads as TGTGCCAGCAGCTTATCCCCGGACATCGGCGAGCAGTACTTC. Protein product: CASSLSPDIGEQYF. The entire variable domain, with the rest obtained from reference TRBV7-2 and TRBJ2-7, is as follows: GAGVSQSPSNKVTEKGKDVELRCDPISGHTALYWYRQSLGQGLEFLIYFQGNSAPDKSGLPSDRFSAERTGGSVSTLTIQRTQQEDSAVYLCASSLSPDIGEQYFGPGTRLTVT.

This clonotype was found a few times. This chain links TRBV28 with TRBJ2-1, with 9 bases aligning to TRBD1. J was trimmed by 6 bases and V by 5 bases; bases with no gene match: 8. This CDR3 comprises 15 residues. Germline V CDR1 and CDR2: MDHEN, SYDVKM. The CDR3 region is CASSPPGQGFNEQFF. As DNA, the CDR3 is TGTGCCAGCAGTCCCCCGGGACAGGGTTTCAATGAGCAGTTCTTC.

This clonotype occurred a few times. This rearrangement joins TRBV4-1 to TRBJ1-1; D possibly corresponds to TRBD1 (5 bases). Trimming took off 2 bases at V and 2 bases at J, with 9 bases between the two ends. This CDR3 has 14 residues. The germline CDR1 and CDR2 sequences are MGHRA and YSYEKL. The CDR3 here is CASSQQQANTEAFF. The CDR3 DNA sequence: TGCGCCAGCAGCCAACAACAGGCTAACACTGAAGCTTTCTTT.